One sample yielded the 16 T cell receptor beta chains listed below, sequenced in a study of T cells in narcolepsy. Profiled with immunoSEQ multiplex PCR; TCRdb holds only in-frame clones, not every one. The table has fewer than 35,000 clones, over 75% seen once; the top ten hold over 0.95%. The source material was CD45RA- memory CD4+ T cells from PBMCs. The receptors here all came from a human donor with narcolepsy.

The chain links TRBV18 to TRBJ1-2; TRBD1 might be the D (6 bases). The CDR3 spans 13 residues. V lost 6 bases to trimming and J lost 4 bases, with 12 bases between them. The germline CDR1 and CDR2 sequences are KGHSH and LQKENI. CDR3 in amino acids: CASSLDRSYGYTF. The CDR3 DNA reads TGTGCCAGCTCCCTAGACAGGAGCTATGGCTACACCTTC.

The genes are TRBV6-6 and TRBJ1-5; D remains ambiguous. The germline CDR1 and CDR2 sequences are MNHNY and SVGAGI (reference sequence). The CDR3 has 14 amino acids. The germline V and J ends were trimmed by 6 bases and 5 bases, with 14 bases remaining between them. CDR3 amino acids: CASSSQRADQPQHF. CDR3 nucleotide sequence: TGTGCCAGCAGCTCTCAGCGGGCTGATCAGCCCCAGCATTTT.

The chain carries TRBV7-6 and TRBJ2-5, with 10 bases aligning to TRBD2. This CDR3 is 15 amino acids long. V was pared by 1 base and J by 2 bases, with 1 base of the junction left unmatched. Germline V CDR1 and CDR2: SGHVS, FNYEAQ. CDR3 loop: CASSLGAGGQETQYF. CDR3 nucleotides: TGTGCCAGCAGCTTAGGAGCGGGGGGGCAAGAGACCCAGTACTTC.

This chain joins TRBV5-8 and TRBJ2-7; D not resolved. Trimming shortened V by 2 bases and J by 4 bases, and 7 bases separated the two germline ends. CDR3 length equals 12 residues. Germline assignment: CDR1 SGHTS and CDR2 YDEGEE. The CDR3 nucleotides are TGTGCCAGCAGCTTTCAGTGGTACGAGCAGTACTTC. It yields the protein CASSFQWYEQYF.

CDR3 DNA sequence: TGTGCCAGCAGTCCAGGGACAGGGATTAGGGGCGACCAGTACTTC. Protein: CASSPGTGIRGDQYF. This rearrangement joins TRBV6-5 to TRBJ2-5, with 9 bases identical to TRBD1. Trimming took 5 bases from V and 10 from J; bases not matched to a gene: 14. The CDR3 runs 15 residues. In germline, CDR1 is MNHEY, CDR2 SVGAGI.

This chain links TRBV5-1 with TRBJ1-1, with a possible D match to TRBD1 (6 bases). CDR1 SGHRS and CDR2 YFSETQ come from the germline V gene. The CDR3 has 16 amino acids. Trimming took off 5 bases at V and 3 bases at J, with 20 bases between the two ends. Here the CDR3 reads CASRPDSLGLDTEAFF. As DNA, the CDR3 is TGCGCCAGCAGGCCGGACAGTTTGGGGCTAGACACTGAAGCTTTCTTT.

The CDR3 nucleotides read TGTGCCAGCAGCCAGGCTAGCGGGAGTTTCGCCGGGGAGCTGTTTTTT. The encoded protein is CASSQASGSFAGELFF. The chain uses TRBV11-3 and TRBJ2-2; 10 bases line up with TRBD2. Losses at the gene ends were 5 bases for V and 6 bases for J; bases not matched to a gene: 9. This CDR3 spans 16 amino acids. CDR1 and CDR2 from the germline V gene are SGHNT and YENEEA.

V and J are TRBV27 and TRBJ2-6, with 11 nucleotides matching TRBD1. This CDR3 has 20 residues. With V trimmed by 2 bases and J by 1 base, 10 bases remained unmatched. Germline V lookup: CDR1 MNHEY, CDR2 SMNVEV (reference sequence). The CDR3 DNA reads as TGTGCCAGCAGTTTAACGGGACAGGGGGTTTTGGTATCTGGGGCCAACGTCCTGACTTTC. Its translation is CASSLTGQGVLVSGANVLTF.

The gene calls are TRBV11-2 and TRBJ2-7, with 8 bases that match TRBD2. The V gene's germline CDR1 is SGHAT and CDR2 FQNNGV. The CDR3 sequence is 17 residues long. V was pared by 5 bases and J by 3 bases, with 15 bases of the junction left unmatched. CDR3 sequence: CASSRPSWAGGNYEQYF. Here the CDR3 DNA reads TGTGCCAGCAGCCGACCCTCTTGGGCGGGGGGCAACTACGAGCAGTACTTC. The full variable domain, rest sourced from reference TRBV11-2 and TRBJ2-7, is EAGVAQSPRYKIIEKRQSVAFWCNPISGHATLYWYQQILGQGPKLLIQFQNNGVVDDSQLPKDRFSAERLKGVDSTLKIQPAKLEDSAVYLCASSRPSWAGGNYEQYFGPGTRLTVT.

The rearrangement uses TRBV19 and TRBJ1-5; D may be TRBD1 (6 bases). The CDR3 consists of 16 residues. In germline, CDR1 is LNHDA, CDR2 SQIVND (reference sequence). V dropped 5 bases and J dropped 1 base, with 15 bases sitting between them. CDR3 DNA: TGTGCCAGTAGTGCCCAGGGGATCGGGAGCAATCAGCCCCAGCATTTT. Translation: CASSAQGIGSNQPQHF.

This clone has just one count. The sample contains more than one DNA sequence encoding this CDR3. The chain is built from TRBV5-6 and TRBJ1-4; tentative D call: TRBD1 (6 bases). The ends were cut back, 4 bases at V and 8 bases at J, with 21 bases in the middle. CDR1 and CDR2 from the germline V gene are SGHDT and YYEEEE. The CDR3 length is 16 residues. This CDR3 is CASSETGRRGEEKLFF. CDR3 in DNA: TGTGCCAGCAGCGAAACGGGGCGCAGGGGAGAAGAAAAACTGTTTTTT.

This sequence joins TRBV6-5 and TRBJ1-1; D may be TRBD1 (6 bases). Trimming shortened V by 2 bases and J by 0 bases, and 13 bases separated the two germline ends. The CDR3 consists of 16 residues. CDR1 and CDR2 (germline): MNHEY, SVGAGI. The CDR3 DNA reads TGTGCCAGCAGTTACCTAGGCAGGGGAATGAACACTGAAGCTTTCTTT. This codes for CASSYLGRGMNTEAFF.

CDR3 sequence: CAWSAGTARLNTDTQYF. In nucleotides, the CDR3 is TGTGCCTGGAGTGCCGGGACAGCTAGACTTAACACAGATACGCAGTATTTT. J is TRBJ2-3 and V is TRBV30; 7 bases match TRBD1. Germline V gives CDR1 GTSNPN, CDR2 SVGIG (reference sequence). After removal of 1 base from V and 2 bases from J, the junction contained 12 bases not matched to a gene. This CDR3 is 17 amino acids long.

This chain's CDR3 is CASSSTQALEQYF. CDR3 DNA sequence: TGTGCCAGCAGCTCTACACAGGCACTCGAGCAGTACTTC. The rearrangement uses TRBV7-9 and TRBJ2-7; D possibly corresponds to TRBD1 (5 bases). Per the germline V gene, CDR1 is SEHNR and CDR2 is FQNEAQ (reference sequence). Trimming took 4 bases from V and 6 from J, leaving 13 bases between them. The CDR3 runs to 13 residues.

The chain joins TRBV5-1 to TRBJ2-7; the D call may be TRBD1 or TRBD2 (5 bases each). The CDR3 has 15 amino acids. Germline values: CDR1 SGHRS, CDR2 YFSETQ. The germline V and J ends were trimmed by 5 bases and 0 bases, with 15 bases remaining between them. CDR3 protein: CASSEGPTSSYEQYF. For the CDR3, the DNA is TGCGCCAGCAGTGAGGGGCCGACGAGCTCCTACGAGCAGTACTTC.

The CDR3 loop reads CASSRGTSGSTDTQYF. Written as DNA, the CDR3 is TGCGCCAGCAGTAGGGGGACTAGCGGAAGCACAGATACGCAGTATTTT. The rearrangement joins TRBV5-1 to TRBJ2-3; 11 bases match TRBD2. CDR1 and CDR2 (germline): SGHRS, YFSETQ. Trimming cost V 5 bases and J 0 bases; bases outside gene matches: 5. The CDR3 covers 16 residues.